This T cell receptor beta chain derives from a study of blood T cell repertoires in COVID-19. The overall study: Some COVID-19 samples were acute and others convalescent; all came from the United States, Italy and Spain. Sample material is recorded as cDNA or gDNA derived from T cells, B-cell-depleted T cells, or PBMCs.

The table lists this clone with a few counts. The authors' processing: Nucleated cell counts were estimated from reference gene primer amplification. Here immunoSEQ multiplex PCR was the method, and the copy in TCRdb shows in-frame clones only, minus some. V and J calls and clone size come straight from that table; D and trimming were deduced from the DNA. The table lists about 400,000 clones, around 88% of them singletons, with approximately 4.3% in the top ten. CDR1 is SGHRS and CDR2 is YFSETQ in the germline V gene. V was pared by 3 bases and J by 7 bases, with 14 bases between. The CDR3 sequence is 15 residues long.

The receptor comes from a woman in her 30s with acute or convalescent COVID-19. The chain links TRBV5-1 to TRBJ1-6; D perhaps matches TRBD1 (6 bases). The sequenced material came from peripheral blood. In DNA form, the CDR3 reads TGCGCCAGCAGCTCCCAGACAGGTCGAAATTCACCCCTCCACTTT. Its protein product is CASSSQTGRNSPLHF.